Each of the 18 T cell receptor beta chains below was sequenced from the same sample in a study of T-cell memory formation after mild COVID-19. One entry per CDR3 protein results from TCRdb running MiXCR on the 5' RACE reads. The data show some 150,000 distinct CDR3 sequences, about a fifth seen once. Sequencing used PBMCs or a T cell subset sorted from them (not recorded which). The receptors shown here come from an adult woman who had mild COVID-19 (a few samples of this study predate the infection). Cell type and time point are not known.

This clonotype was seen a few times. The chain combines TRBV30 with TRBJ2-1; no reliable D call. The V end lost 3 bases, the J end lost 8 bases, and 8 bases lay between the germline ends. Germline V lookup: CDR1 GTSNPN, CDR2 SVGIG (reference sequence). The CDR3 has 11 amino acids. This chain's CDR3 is CAWRVVDEQFF. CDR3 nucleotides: TGTGCCTGGAGGGTAGTGGATGAGCAGTTCTTC.

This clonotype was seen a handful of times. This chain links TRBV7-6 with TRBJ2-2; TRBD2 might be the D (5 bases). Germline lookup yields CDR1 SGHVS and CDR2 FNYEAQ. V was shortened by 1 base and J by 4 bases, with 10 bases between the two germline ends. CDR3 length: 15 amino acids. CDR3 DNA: TGTGCCAGCAGCTTAGGGGAGTTCCGCACCGGGGAGCTGTTTTTT. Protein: CASSLGEFRTGELFF.

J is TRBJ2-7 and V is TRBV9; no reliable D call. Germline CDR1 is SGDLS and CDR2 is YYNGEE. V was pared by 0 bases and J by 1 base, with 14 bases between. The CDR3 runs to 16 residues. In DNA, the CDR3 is TGTGCCAGCAGCGTAGTAGCAGTCTCCAATTCCTACGAGCAGTACTTC. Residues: CASSVVAVSNSYEQYF.

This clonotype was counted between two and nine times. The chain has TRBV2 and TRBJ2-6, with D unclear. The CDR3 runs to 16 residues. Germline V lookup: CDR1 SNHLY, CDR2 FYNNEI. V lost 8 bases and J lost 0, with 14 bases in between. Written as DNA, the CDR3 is TGTGCCAGCGGTACCCTTATCCGCTCTGGGGCCAACGTCCTGACTTTC. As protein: CASGTLIRSGANVLTF.

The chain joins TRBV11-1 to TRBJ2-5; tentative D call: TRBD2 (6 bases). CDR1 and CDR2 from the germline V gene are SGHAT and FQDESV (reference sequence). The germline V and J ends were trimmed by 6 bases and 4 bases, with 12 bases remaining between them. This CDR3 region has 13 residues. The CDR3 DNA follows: TGTGCCAGCAGTGGGGGGAGCGGAGAGACCCAGTACTTC. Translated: CASSGGSGETQYF.

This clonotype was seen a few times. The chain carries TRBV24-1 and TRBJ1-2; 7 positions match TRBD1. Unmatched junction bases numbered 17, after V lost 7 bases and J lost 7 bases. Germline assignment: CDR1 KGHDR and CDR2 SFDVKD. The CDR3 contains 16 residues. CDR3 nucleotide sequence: TGTGCCACCAGCGCGGGACTGGCGACAGGGAGGGGTGGCTACACCTTC. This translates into CATSAGLATGRGGYTF.

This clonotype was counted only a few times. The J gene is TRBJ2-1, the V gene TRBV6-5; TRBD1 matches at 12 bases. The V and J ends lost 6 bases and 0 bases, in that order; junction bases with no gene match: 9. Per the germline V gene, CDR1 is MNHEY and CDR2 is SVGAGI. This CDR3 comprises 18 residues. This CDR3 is CASSLGTGGRSSYNEQFF. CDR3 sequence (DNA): TGTGCCAGCAGCCTCGGGACAGGGGGCAGAAGCTCCTACAATGAGCAGTTCTTC.

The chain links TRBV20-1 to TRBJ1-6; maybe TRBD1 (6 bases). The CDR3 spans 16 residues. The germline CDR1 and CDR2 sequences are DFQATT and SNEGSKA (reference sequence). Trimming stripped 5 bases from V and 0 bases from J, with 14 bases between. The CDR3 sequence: CSAHPTGSSYNSPLHF. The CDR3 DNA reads TGCAGTGCTCATCCTACAGGGAGCTCCTATAATTCACCCCTCCACTTT.

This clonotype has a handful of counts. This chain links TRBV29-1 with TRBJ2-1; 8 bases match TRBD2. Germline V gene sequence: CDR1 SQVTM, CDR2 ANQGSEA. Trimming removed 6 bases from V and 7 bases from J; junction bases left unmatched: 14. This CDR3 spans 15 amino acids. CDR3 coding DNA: TGCAGCGTCACAGATGACAGCGGGAGAATAAATGAGCAGTTCTTC. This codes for CSVTDDSGRINEQFF.

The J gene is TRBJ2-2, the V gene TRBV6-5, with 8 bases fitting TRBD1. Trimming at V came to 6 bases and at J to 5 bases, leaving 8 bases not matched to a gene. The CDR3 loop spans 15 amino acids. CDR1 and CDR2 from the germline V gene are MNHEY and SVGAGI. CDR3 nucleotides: TGTGCCAGCAGACTCGACAGGGGTGGAACCGGGGAGCTGTTTTTT. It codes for CASRLDRGGTGELFF.

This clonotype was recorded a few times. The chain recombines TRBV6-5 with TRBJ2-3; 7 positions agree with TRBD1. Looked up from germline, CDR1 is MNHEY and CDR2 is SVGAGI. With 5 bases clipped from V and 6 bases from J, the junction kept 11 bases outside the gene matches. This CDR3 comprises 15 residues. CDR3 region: CASSTQQGRVDTQYF. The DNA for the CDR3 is TGTGCCAGCAGTACGCAACAGGGGCGAGTGGATACGCAGTATTTT.

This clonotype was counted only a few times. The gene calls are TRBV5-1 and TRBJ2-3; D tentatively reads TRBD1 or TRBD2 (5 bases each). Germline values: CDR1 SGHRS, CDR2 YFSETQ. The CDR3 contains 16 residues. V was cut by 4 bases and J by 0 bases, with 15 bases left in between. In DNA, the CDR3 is TGCGCCAGCAGCACCTTACCGGGACCCAGCACAGATACGCAGTATTTT. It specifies CASSTLPGPSTDTQYF.

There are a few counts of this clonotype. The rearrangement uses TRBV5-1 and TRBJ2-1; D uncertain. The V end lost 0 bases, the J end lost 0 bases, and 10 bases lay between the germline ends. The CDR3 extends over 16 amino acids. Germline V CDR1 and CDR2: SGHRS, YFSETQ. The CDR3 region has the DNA TGCGCCAGCAGCTTGGACGTTACAAGCTCCTACAATGAGCAGTTCTTC. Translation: CASSLDVTSSYNEQFF.

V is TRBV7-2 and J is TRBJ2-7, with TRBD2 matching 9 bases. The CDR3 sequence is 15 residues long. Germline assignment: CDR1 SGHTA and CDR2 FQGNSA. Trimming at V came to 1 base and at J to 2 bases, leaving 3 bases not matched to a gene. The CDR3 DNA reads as TGTGCCAGCAGCTTAGGTGGCGGGGGGGCCTACGAGCAGTACTTC. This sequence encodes CASSLGGGGAYEQYF.

CDR3 sequence reads: CASSTDRGRWRGYNSPLHF. CDR3 sequence (DNA): TGTGCCAGCAGCACAGACAGGGGGCGATGGAGGGGCTATAATTCACCCCTCCACTTT. The chain joins TRBV7-9 to TRBJ1-6; 10 bases agree with TRBD1. The trim removed 5 bases at V and 3 bases at J, leaving 13 bases unmatched. Germline assignment: CDR1 SEHNR and CDR2 FQNEAQ (reference sequence). The CDR3 loop spans 19 amino acids.

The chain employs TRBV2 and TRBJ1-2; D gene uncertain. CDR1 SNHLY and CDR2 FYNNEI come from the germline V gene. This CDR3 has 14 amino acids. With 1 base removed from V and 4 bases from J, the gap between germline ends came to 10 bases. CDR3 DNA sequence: TGTGCCAGCAGTGAAGGGCGGCAGACCTATGGCTACACCTTC. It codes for CASSEGRQTYGYTF.

The CDR3 DNA reads as TGTGCCAGCAGTACTGCCGGGACAGGGGGCAATGAGCAGTTCTTC. Amino acids: CASSTAGTGGNEQFF. J is TRBJ2-1 and V is TRBV6-2 or TRBV6-3; 11 bases fit TRBD1. Trimming cost V 5 bases and J 6 bases; bases outside gene matches: 6. The CDR3 is 15 amino acids. The germline V gene encodes CDR1 MNHEY and CDR2 SVGEGT.

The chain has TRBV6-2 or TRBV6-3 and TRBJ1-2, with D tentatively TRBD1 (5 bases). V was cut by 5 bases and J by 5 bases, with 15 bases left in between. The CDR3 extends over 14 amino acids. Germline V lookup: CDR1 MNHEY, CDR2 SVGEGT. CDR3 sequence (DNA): TGTGCCAGCAGTCTCTCCGGGACCGTGTATGGCTACACCTTC. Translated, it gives CASSLSGTVYGYTF.